The clone carrying this TCR beta chain appeared a few times. Its antigen is unidentified. This specimen belongs to a study of cytomegalovirus exposure and HLA in healthy donors. General study points: First-cohort TCR clusters tended to co-occur in the approximately 130 validation repertoires, a later analysis found. Most TCRs appeared rarely, but some public TCRs recurred in many donors. Reportedly, diagnosis of cytomegalovirus status by the classifier showed high specificity and sensitivity.

The donors were in the roughly 110-subject validation cohort, distinct from the roughly 600-subject first cohort. V lost 1 base to trimming and J lost 1 base, with 17 bases between them. Looked up from germline, CDR1 is MDHEN and CDR2 is SYDVKM. This CDR3 has 17 residues. Method: immunoSEQ multiplex PCR; TCRdb's copy keeps in-frame clones and lacks some. The sample has 50,000 or so clones, just under 95% seen once; the top ten hold roughly 2.4%. The material sequenced was PBMCs. The chain joins TRBV28 to TRBJ2-7; D is possibly TRBD1 (5 bases). This sequence originates from a man between 18 and 29 years old in good health and CMV-seronegative. The CDR3 region has the DNA TGTGCCAGCAGTTTATTGCGGCTGGGGCAGGAGTCCTACGAGCAGTACTTC. Encoded protein: CASSLLRLGQESYEQYF.